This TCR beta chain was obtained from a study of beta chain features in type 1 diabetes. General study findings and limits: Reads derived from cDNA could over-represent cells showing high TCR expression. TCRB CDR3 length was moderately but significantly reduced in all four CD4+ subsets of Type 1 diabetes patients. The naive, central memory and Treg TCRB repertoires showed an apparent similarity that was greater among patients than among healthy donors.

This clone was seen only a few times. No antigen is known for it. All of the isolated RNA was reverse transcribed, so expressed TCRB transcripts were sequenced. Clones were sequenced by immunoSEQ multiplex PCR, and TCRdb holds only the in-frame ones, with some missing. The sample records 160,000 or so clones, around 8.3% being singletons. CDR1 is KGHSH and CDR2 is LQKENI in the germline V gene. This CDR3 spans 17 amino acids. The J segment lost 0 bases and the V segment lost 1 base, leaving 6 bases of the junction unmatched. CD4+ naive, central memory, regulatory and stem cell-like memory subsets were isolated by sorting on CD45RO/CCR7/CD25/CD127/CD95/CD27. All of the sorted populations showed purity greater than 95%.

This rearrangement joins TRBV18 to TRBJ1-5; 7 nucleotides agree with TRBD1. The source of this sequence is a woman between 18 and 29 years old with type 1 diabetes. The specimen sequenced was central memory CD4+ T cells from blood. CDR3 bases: TGTGCCAGCTCACCACGGGACAGCCGTGCTAGCAATCAGCCCCAGCATTTT. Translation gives CASSPRDSRASNQPQHF.